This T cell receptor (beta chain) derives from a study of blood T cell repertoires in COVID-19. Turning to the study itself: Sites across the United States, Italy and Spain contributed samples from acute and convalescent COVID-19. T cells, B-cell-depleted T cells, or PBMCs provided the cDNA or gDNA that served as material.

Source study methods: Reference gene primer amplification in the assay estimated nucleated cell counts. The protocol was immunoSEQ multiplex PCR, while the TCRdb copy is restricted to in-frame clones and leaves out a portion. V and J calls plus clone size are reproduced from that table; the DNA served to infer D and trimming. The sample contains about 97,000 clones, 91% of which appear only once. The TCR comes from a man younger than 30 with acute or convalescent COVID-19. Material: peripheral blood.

CDR3 protein: CASSQDRANEKLFF. The CDR3 DNA follows: TGTGCCAGCAGCCAAGATCGGGCTAATGAAAAACTGTTTTTT. This chain connects TRBV14 to TRBJ1-4, with D hard to call. The CDR3 totals 14 residues. V lost 0 bases and J lost 3, with 5 bases in between. The V gene's germline CDR1 is SGHDN and CDR2 FVKESK.